These T cell receptor beta chains were read from a single sample in a study of CD8 T cells in ankylosing spondylitis. TCRdb re-called the 5' RACE reads with MiXCR, one entry per CDR3 protein. The profile covers roughly 180,000 distinct CDR3 sequences, with around 8.9% appearing a single time and less than 15% taken by the ten largest. What was sequenced was blood, either unsorted or a sorted T cell fraction (not recorded which). Receptor source: a female donor with ankylosing spondylitis or in good health (not recorded which). CDR3s include the opening cysteine and the closing phenylalanine or tryptophan. The order of the fields is J gene, clone size, D gene, V gene, CDR3 DNA, CDR3 protein. The D gene is left open where the match is weak. Only part of the rows carry a size: once, few, many, or a class if the clone is expanded.

J gene: TRBJ2-7
clone size: .
D gene: TRBD1
V gene: TRBV20-1
CDR3 DNA: TGCAGTGCCCGAGGGACAGGTGTCTACGAGCAGTACTTC
CDR3 protein: CSARGTGVYEQYF

J gene: TRBJ2-5
clone size: few
D gene: TRBD2
V gene: TRBV20-1
CDR3 DNA: TGCAGTGCACTAGCGGGAGGGCCGGAGACCCAGTACTTC
CDR3 protein: CSALAGGPETQYF

J gene: TRBJ2-5
clone size: few
D gene: .
V gene: TRBV20-1
CDR3 DNA: TGCAGTGCTAGCGGCATGAACGATGGCGGGGGCCTGGAGACCCAGTACTTC
CDR3 protein: CSASGMNDGGGLETQYF

J gene: TRBJ1-3
clone size: many
D gene: .
V gene: TRBV28
CDR3 DNA: TGTGCCAGCAGTTTCGGAGGGGACTCTGGAAACACCATATATTTT
CDR3 protein: CASSFGGDSGNTIYF

J gene: TRBJ1-1
clone size: many
D gene: TRBD1
V gene: TRBV11-1
CDR3 DNA: TGTGCCAGCAGCAAACCGGGACAGGGATTTCGTGGGAACACTGAAGCTTTCTTT
CDR3 protein: CASSKPGQGFRGNTEAFF

J gene: TRBJ1-1
clone size: .
D gene: .
V gene: TRBV7-9
CDR3 DNA: TGTGCCAGCAGCTTTACAGGGCAGGGGACTGAAGCTTTCTTT
CDR3 protein: CASSFTGQGTEAFF

J gene: TRBJ1-1
clone size: few
D gene: .
V gene: TRBV13
CDR3 DNA: TGTGCCAGCAGCGGAGGGGTGGGCCCCTCGCCAGCTTTCTTT
CDR3 protein: CASSGGVGPSPAFF

J gene: TRBJ2-7
clone size: .
D gene: .
V gene: TRBV18
CDR3 DNA: TGTGCCAGCTCACCGCGGACGGAATACTACGAGCAGTACTTC
CDR3 protein: CASSPRTEYYEQYF

J gene: TRBJ2-7
clone size: .
D gene: .
V gene: TRBV4-3
CDR3 DNA: TGCGCCAGCAGCCAAGGGACCGGGCCTACCTACGAGCAGTACTTC
CDR3 protein: CASSQGTGPTYEQYF

J gene: TRBJ1-1
clone size: .
D gene: .
V gene: TRBV15
CDR3 DNA: TGTGCCACCAGCAGGGGAGGGGGTCGGGGCACTGAAGCTTTCTTT
CDR3 protein: CATSRGGGRGTEAFF

J gene: TRBJ1-2
clone size: few
D gene: TRBD1
V gene: TRBV20-1
CDR3 DNA: TGCAGTGCTAGCGGGACAGGCGTCGGCTATGGCTACACCTTC
CDR3 protein: CSASGTGVGYGYTF

J gene: TRBJ2-7
clone size: many
D gene: .
V gene: TRBV6-5
CDR3 DNA: TGTGCCAGCAGTTATAGGGACGAGCAGTACTTC
CDR3 protein: CASSYRDEQYF

J gene: TRBJ2-7
clone size: .
D gene: .
V gene: TRBV27
CDR3 DNA: TGTGCCAGCAGCGCGGACACCCTCTACGAGCAGTACTTC
CDR3 protein: CASSADTLYEQYF

J gene: TRBJ2-7
clone size: .
D gene: .
V gene: TRBV4-2
CDR3 DNA: TGTGCCAGCAGCCGGACCTTGGGGTCGTACGAGCAGTACTTC
CDR3 protein: CASSRTLGSYEQYF

J gene: TRBJ2-3
clone size: many
D gene: .
V gene: TRBV12-3/TRBV12-4
CDR3 DNA: TGTGCCAGCAGTCCCTTTGGTAAAGGTACGCAGTATTTT
CDR3 protein: CASSPFGKGTQYF

J gene: TRBJ2-7
clone size: .
D gene: .
V gene: TRBV12-3/TRBV12-4
CDR3 DNA: TGTGCCAGCAGTTTCTCTGACAGGTACGAGCAGTACTTC
CDR3 protein: CASSFSDRYEQYF

J gene: TRBJ1-2
clone size: few
D gene: .
V gene: TRBV5-1
CDR3 DNA: TGCGCCAGCAGCTCAAGTGAGGGCGCATACTCACTCTATGGCTACACCTTC
CDR3 protein: CASSSSEGAYSLYGYTF

J gene: TRBJ2-1
clone size: few
D gene: .
V gene: TRBV28
CDR3 DNA: TGTGCCAGCAGTTTTTTTCGGGGACCCCCCTACAATGAGCAGTTCTTC
CDR3 protein: CASSFFRGPPYNEQFF

J gene: TRBJ2-7
clone size: few
D gene: TRBD1
V gene: TRBV7-8
CDR3 DNA: TGTGCCAGCCTCCGGGACAGGGGCCACGAGCAGTACTTC
CDR3 protein: CASLRDRGHEQYF

J gene: TRBJ2-7
clone size: .
D gene: TRBD1
V gene: TRBV11-1
CDR3 DNA: TGTGCCAGCAGCTTAGCTACAGGGGGCCGCGAGCAGTACTTC
CDR3 protein: CASSLATGGREQYF

J gene: TRBJ1-1
clone size: .
D gene: .
V gene: TRBV20-1
CDR3 DNA: TGCAGTGCTAGCGTTGGCGGCACTGAAGCTTTCTTT
CDR3 protein: CSASVGGTEAFF

J gene: TRBJ2-7
clone size: many
D gene: .
V gene: TRBV29-1
CDR3 DNA: TGCAGCGTTGTCACAGGGACGTCCCACGAGCAGTACTTC
CDR3 protein: CSVVTGTSHEQYF

J gene: TRBJ2-6
clone size: .
D gene: .
V gene: TRBV3-1
CDR3 DNA: TGTGCCAGCAGCGACAGCGGTGGGGCCAACGTCCTGACTTTC
CDR3 protein: CASSDSGGANVLTF

J gene: TRBJ2-3
clone size: few
D gene: TRBD2
V gene: TRBV12-3/TRBV12-4
CDR3 DNA: TGTGCCACTCGCTTGACTAGCGGGAGGTCAGATACGCAGTATTTT
CDR3 protein: CATRLTSGRSDTQYF

J gene: TRBJ2-7
clone size: few
D gene: .
V gene: TRBV27
CDR3 DNA: TGTGCCAGCAGTTTATGGGAGAACAACGAGCAGTACTTC
CDR3 protein: CASSLWENNEQYF

J gene: TRBJ2-1
clone size: .
D gene: .
V gene: TRBV7-2
CDR3 DNA: TGTGCCAGCAGCGAGGGGTTTTACAATGAGCAGTTCTTC
CDR3 protein: CASSEGFYNEQFF

J gene: TRBJ2-3
clone size: .
D gene: .
V gene: TRBV6-4
CDR3 DNA: TGTGCCAGCAGTGACTCCGGCGCGCGGGCGTATACGCAGTATTTT
CDR3 protein: CASSDSGARAYTQYF

J gene: TRBJ2-1
clone size: .
D gene: .
V gene: TRBV9
CDR3 DNA: TGTGCCAGCAGCACCTGGGACACCCCCAATGAGCAGTTCTTC
CDR3 protein: CASSTWDTPNEQFF

J gene: TRBJ2-7
clone size: few
D gene: .
V gene: TRBV28
CDR3 DNA: TGTGCCACCGCCCTAAGTACAGTGTCCTACGAGCAGTACTTC
CDR3 protein: CATALSTVSYEQYF

J gene: TRBJ2-1
clone size: .
D gene: TRBD2
V gene: TRBV14
CDR3 DNA: TGTGCCAGCAGCCAGGGAGGGCAATTCGATGAGCAGTTCTTC
CDR3 protein: CASSQGGQFDEQFF

J gene: TRBJ1-2
clone size: few
D gene: TRBD1
V gene: TRBV6-2/TRBV6-3
CDR3 DNA: TGTGCCAGCAGCCCCCGGGACAGACCCTATGGCTACACCTTC
CDR3 protein: CASSPRDRPYGYTF

J gene: TRBJ1-1
clone size: many
D gene: .
V gene: TRBV4-3
CDR3 DNA: TGCGCCAGCAGCCCCATCATGGGGGGCGCTGAAGCTTTCTTT
CDR3 protein: CASSPIMGGAEAFF

J gene: TRBJ1-1
clone size: many
D gene: TRBD1
V gene: TRBV29-1
CDR3 DNA: TGCAGCGATGCGGGACAGGGAAGCACTGAAGCTTTCTTT
CDR3 protein: CSDAGQGSTEAFF